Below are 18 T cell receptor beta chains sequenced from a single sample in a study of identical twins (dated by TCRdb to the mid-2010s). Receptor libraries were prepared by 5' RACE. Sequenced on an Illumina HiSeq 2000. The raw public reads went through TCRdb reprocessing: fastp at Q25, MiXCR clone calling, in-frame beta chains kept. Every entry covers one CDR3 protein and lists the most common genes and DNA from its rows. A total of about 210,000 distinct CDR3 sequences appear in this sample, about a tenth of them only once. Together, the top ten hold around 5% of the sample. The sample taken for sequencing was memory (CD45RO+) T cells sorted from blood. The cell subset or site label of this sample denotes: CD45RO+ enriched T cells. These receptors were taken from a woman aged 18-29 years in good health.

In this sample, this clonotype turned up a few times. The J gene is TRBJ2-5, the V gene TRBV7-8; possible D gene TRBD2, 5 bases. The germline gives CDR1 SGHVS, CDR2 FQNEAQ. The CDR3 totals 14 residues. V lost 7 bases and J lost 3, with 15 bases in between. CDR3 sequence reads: CASTWKGVEETQYF. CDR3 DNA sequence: TGTGCCAGCACCTGGAAGGGAGTCGAAGAGACCCAGTACTTC. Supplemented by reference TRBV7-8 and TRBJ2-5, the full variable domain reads GAGVSQSPRYKVAKRGQDVALRCDPISGHVSLFWYQQALGQGPEFLTYFQNEAQLDKSGLPSDRFFAERPEGSVSTLKIQRTQQEDSAVYLCASTWKGVEETQYFGPGTRLLVL.

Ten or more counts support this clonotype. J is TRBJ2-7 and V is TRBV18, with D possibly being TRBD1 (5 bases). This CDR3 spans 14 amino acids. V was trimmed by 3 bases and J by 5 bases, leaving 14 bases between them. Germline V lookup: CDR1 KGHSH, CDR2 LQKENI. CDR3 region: CASSPIDSLHEQYF. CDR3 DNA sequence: TGTGCCAGCTCACCTATCGACAGCTTACACGAGCAGTACTTC.

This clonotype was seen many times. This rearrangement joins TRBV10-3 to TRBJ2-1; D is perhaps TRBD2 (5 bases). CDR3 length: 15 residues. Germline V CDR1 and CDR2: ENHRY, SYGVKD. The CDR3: CASLPLGSQDNEQFF. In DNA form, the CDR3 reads TGTGCTAGTCTTCCCTTGGGGAGCCAAGACAATGAGCAGTTCTTC.

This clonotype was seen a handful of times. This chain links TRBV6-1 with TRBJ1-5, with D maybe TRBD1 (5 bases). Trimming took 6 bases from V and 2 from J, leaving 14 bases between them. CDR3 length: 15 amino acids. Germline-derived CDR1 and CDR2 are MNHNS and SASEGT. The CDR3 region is CASSTGRIGNQPQHF. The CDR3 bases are TGTGCCAGCAGCACAGGAAGGATCGGCAATCAGCCCCAGCATTTT.

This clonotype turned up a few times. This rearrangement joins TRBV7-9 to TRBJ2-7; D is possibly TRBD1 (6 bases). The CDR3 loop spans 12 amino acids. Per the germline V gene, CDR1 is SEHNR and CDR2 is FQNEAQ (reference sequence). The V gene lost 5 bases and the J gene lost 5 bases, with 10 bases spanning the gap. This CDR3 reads CASSPQGNEQYF. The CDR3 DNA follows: TGTGCCAGCAGCCCCCAGGGGAACGAGCAGTACTTC.

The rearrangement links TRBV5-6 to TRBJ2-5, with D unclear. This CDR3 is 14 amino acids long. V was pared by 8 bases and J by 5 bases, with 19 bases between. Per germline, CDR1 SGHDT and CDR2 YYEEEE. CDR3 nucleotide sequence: TGTGCCAGGAGCCCCGATGGCCGGACGGAGACCCAGTACTTC. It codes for CARSPDGRTETQYF.

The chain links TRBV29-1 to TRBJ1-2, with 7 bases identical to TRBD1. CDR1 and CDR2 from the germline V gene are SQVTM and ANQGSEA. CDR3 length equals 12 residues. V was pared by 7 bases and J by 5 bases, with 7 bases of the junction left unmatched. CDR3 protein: CSATDREYGYTF. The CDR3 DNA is TGCAGCGCTACCGACAGGGAATATGGCTACACCTTC.

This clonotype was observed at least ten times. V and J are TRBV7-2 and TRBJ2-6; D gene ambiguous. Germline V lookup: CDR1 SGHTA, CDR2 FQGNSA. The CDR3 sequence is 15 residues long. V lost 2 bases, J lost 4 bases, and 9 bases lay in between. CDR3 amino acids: CASSLFPRGANVLTF. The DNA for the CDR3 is TGTGCCAGCAGCTTATTCCCAAGGGGGGCCAACGTCCTGACTTTC.

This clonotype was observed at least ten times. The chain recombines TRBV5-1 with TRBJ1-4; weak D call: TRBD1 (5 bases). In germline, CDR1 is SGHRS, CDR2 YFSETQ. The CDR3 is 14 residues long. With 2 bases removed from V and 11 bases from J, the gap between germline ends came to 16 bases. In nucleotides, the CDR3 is TGCGCCAGCAGCTTTGGGCAGGGAATCGAGAAACTGTTTTTT. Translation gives CASSFGQGIEKLFF. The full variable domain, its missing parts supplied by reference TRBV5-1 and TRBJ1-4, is KAGVTQTPRYLIKTRGQQVTLSCSPISGHRSVSWYQQTPGQGLQFLFEYFSETQRNKGNFPGRFSGRQFSNSRSEMNVSTLELGDSALYLCASSFGQGIEKLFFGSGTQLSVL.

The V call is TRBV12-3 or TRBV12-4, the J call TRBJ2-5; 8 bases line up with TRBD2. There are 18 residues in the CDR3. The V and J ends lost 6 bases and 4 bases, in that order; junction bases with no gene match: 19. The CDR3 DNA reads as TGTGCCAGCAGCACTCTCGGGAGGGCCGGGGTGTTTGGAGAGACCCAGTACTTC. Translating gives CASSTLGRAGVFGETQYF.

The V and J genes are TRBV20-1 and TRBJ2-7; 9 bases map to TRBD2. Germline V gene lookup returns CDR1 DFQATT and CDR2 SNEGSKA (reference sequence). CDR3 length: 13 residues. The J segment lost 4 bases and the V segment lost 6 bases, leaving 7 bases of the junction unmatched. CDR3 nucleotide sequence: TGCAGTGCCCGTACGCTAGCGGGATACGAGCAGTACTTC. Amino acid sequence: CSARTLAGYEQYF.

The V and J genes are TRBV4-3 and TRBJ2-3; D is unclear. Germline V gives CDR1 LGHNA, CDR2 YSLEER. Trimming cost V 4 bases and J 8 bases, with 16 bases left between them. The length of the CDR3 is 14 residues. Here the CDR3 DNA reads TGCGCCAGCAGCCCACGACTGGGTAAAGGTACGCAGTATTTT. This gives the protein CASSPRLGKGTQYF.

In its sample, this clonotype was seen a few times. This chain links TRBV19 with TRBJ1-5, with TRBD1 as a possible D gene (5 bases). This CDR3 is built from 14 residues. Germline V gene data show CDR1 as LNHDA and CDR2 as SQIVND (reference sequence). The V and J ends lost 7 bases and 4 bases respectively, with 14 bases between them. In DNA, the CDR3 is TGTGCCAGTATCGGGCAGGGAGGAAATCAGCCCCAGCATTTT. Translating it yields CASIGQGGNQPQHF.

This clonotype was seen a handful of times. CDR3 amino acids: CASSPRASATNEQFF. The CDR3 DNA reads as TGTGCCAGCAGCCCCCGGGCCTCCGCCACCAATGAGCAGTTCTTC. This chain links TRBV9 with TRBJ2-1; D gene ambiguous. V gave up 4 bases and J gave up 6 bases, with 17 bases separating them. Germline V gene sequence: CDR1 SGDLS, CDR2 YYNGEE. CDR3 length: 15 amino acids.

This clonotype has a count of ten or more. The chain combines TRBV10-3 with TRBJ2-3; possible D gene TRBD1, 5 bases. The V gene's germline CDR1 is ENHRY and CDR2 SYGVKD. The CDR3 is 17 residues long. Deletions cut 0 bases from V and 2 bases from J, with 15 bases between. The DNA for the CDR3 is TGTGCCATCAGTGAGTCGCGACAGATAAAGACCACAGATACGCAGTATTTT. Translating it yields CAISESRQIKTTDTQYF.

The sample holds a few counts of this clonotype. The CDR3 spells CSVGQRGSTDTQYF. The CDR3 bases are TGCAGTGTTGGCCAGCGGGGAAGCACAGATACGCAGTATTTT. The chain combines TRBV20-1 with TRBJ2-3; 7 nucleotides align to TRBD2. Germline trimming cut 7 bases from V and 0 bases from J; bases unmatched to any gene: 7. The CDR3 has 14 residues. Germline V gives CDR1 DFQATT, CDR2 SNEGSKA (reference sequence).

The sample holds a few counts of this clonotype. The CDR3 nucleotides read TGCAGCGTGAGGGGCACAAACAACCTCGGGACATATTACGAGCAGTACTTC. Translation: CSVRGTNNLGTYYEQYF. V is TRBV29-1 and J is TRBJ2-7; D is perhaps TRBD1 (6 bases). CDR1 is SQVTM, CDR2 ANQGSEA, per germline. CDR3 length equals 17 residues. Trimming pared 6 bases from V and 4 bases from J, leaving 28 bases between.

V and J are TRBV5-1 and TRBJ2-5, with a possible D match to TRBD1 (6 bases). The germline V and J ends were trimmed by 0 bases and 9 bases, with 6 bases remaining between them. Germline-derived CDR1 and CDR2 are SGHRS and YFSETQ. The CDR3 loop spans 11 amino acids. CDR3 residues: CASSLGGPQYF. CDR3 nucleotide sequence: TGCGCCAGCAGCTTGGGGGGGCCCCAGTACTTC.